The 23 T cell receptor beta chains listed next were all sequenced from one sample in a study of T cells in Graves' hyperthyroidism and ophthalmopathy. RNA transcripts yielded amplified TCR beta CDR3 regions. The HTBI primer set drove a first-round RT-PCR of the TCR CDR3. MiXCR was run by TCRdb on the multiplex PCR reads, yielding one entry per CDR3 protein. The data contain roughly 700,000 distinct CDR3 sequences, around 13% of them singletons. The sample taken for sequencing was blood. Receptors were obtained from a woman under 30 with Graves' hyperthyroidism.

For this clonotype: A much more abundant neighbour one base away suggests this may be a read error. This rearrangement joins TRBV11-2 to TRBJ1-2; D perhaps matches TRBD1 (5 bases). This CDR3 is built from 14 residues. Germline assignment: CDR1 SGHAT and CDR2 FQNNGV. The CDR3 nucleotides read TGTGCCAGCAGCTTAGTCGGGCAGGGATATGACTACACCTTC. It yields the protein CASSLVGQGYDYTF.

This clonotype has only a few counts. CDR3 sequence reads: CASSLPLRGHGNQPQHF. The CDR3 DNA is TGTGCCAGCAGCCTCCCTTTAAGGGGGCATGGCAATCAGCCCCAGCATTTT. The chain carries TRBV28 and TRBJ1-5, with 7 bases matching TRBD1. Per the germline V gene, CDR1 is MDHEN and CDR2 is SYDVKM. This CDR3 contains 17 residues. Germline trimming cut 6 bases from V and 2 bases from J; bases unmatched to any gene: 13.

This clonotype was found many times. V usage is TRBV11-2 and J usage is TRBJ2-1; D tentatively reads TRBD1 or TRBD2 (6 bases each). V lost 2 bases and J lost 2, with 16 bases in between. CDR1 and CDR2 (germline): SGHAT, FQNNGV. This CDR3 is 17 amino acids long. CDR3 loop: CASSLRDTGDTYNEQFF. For the CDR3, the DNA is TGTGCCAGCAGCTTACGGGACACGGGAGATACCTACAATGAGCAGTTCTTC.

This clonotype has at least ten counts. The chain joins TRBV27 to TRBJ2-3; D ambiguous. Deletions cut 6 bases from V and 0 bases from J, with 10 bases between. CDR1 is MNHEY, CDR2 SMNVEV, per germline (reference sequence). This CDR3 has 14 amino acids. CDR3 in DNA: TGTGCCAGCAGAGCTCTAGGAAGCACAGATACGCAGTATTTT. It is translated as CASRALGSTDTQYF.

This clonotype was counted only a few times. The chain employs TRBV4-1 and TRBJ1-5, with TRBD1 matching over 9 bases. Trimming at V came to 1 base and at J to 5 bases, leaving 12 bases not matched to a gene. This CDR3 comprises 18 residues. Germline V lookup: CDR1 MGHRA, CDR2 YSYEKL. The CDR3 DNA reads as TGCGCCAGCAGCCAAGGGACAGGGGTTGGGCTTGGGGATCAGCCCCAGCATTTT. Translation gives CASSQGTGVGLGDQPQHF.

The rearrangement joins TRBV7-8 to TRBJ1-1; D not certain. CDR1 and CDR2 from the germline V gene are SGHVS and FQNEAQ. The CDR3 is 11 amino acids. The V and J ends lost 10 bases and 11 bases respectively, with 17 bases between them. The CDR3: CATMEGTFAFF. CDR3 bases: TGTGCCACAATGGAGGGCACGTTCGCTTTCTTT.

This clonotype was seen only a few times. The chain links TRBV19 to TRBJ1-1, with 8 bases matching TRBD1. With 7 bases clipped from V and 4 bases from J, the junction kept 11 bases outside the gene matches. The CDR3 contains 15 residues. The germline CDR1 and CDR2 sequences are LNHDA and SQIVND (reference sequence). CDR3 in amino acids: CASKTGGGASTEAFF. CDR3 coding DNA: TGTGCCAGTAAAACAGGGGGGGGGGCAAGCACTGAAGCTTTCTTT.

The sample holds a few counts of this clonotype. This rearrangement joins TRBV19 to TRBJ2-1; 8 bases line up with TRBD1. With 8 bases clipped from V and 6 bases from J, the junction kept 6 bases outside the gene matches. The CDR3 is made up of 13 amino acids. From germline, CDR1 is LNHDA and CDR2 SQIVND (reference sequence). The CDR3 region is CASRLTGGNEQFF. The CDR3 bases are TGTGCCAGTCGATTAACAGGGGGCAATGAGCAGTTCTTC.

This clonotype has a count of ten or more. The chain couples TRBV11-3 to TRBJ2-3, with 13 bases that match TRBD2. Per the germline V gene, CDR1 is SGHNT and CDR2 is YENEEA. CDR3 length equals 16 residues. J gave up 3 bases and V 5 bases, and 5 bases lay outside the gene matches. This CDR3 is CASSHWTSGSTDTQYF. The CDR3 DNA follows: TGTGCCAGCAGCCATTGGACTAGCGGGAGTACAGATACGCAGTATTTT.

In its sample, this clonotype was seen many times. The chain has TRBV7-2 and TRBJ1-6, with TRBD1 identical over 11 bases. CDR1 and CDR2 from the germline V gene are SGHTA and FQGNSA. The CDR3 runs 15 residues. After removal of 6 bases from V and 9 bases from J, the junction contained 7 bases not matched to a gene. This CDR3 reads CASSIGGTGGSPLHF. CDR3 DNA: TGTGCCAGCAGTATAGGGGGGACAGGGGGTTCACCCCTCCACTTT.

The chain couples TRBV4-1 to TRBJ1-2, with D tentatively TRBD1 (6 bases). V was pared by 3 bases and J by 8 bases, with 16 bases between. Germline lookup yields CDR1 MGHRA and CDR2 YSYEKL. The CDR3 totals 14 residues. The CDR3 here is CASSHRDIRPGYTF. As DNA, the CDR3 is TGCGCCAGCAGCCACCGGGACATACGACCGGGCTACACCTTC.

This clonotype was picked up many times. The V call is TRBV7-7, the J call TRBJ2-7, with 7 bases lining up with TRBD1. The V gene end was trimmed by 5 bases and the J gene end by 4 bases; junction bases not matched to a gene: 8. The germline V gene encodes CDR1 SSHAT and CDR2 FNYEAQ (reference sequence). This CDR3 is 14 amino acids long. The CDR3 protein is CASSPGTEIYEQYF. The CDR3, as DNA: TGTGCCAGCAGCCCCGGGACAGAGATTTACGAGCAGTACTTC.

This clonotype was observed at least ten times. The rearrangement joins TRBV6-1 to TRBJ2-7; either TRBD1 or TRBD2 may fit D (5 bases each). V dropped 5 bases and J dropped 1 base, with 18 bases sitting between them. CDR3 length equals 16 residues. From germline, CDR1 is MNHNS and CDR2 SASEGT. As DNA, the CDR3 is TGTGCCAGCAGTTTCCTAATCGGGACGCCTTCCTACGAGCAGTACTTC. Translation gives CASSFLIGTPSYEQYF.

At least ten counts were recorded for this clonotype. In DNA, the CDR3 is TGTGCCAGCAGTGAGAGTACCGACTATAATTCACCCCTCCACTTT. Translated: CASSESTDYNSPLHF. The chain links TRBV2 to TRBJ1-6; D remains unclear. The CDR3 spans 15 residues. Trimming shortened V by 3 bases and J by 3 bases, and 9 bases separated the two germline ends. The germline CDR1 and CDR2 sequences are SNHLY and FYNNEI. The full variable domain, completed using reference TRBV2 and TRBJ1-6, is EPEVTQTPSHQVTQMGQEVILRCVPISNHLYFYWYRQILGQKVEFLVSFYNNEISEKSEIFDDQFSVERPDGSNFTLKIRSTKLEDSAMYFCASSESTDYNSPLHFGNGTRLTVT.

V gene TRBV28 combines with J gene TRBJ2-2; D may be TRBD2 (5 bases). This CDR3 has 17 residues. Germline V gene data show CDR1 as MDHEN and CDR2 as SYDVKM. The V end was cut by 3 bases, the J end by 5 bases, with 19 bases between. CDR3 nucleotides: TGTGCCAGCAGTTTCTGGGGTGAGGGAGAAAGTACCGGGGAGCTGTTTTTT. It yields the protein CASSFWGEGESTGELFF. Full variable domain (rest looked up from reference TRBV28 and TRBJ2-2): DVKVTQSSRYLVKRTGEKVFLECVQDMDHENMFWYRQDPGLGLRLIYFSYDVKMKEKGDIPEGYSVSREKKERFSLILESASTNQTSMYLCASSFWGEGESTGELFFGEGSRLTVL.

This clonotype has only a few counts. This chain uses TRBV10-2 with TRBJ2-1, with TRBD2 identical over 12 bases. The germline gives CDR1 WSHSY, CDR2 SAAADI. With 4 bases clipped from V and 9 bases from J, the junction kept 16 bases outside the gene matches. The CDR3 totals 18 residues. This CDR3 is CASSGPGLAGPSGPEQFF. The CDR3 DNA reads as TGCGCCAGCAGTGGGCCGGGACTAGCGGGCCCCAGCGGCCCTGAGCAGTTCTTC.

Only a few counts were recorded for this clonotype. This chain joins TRBV10-3 and TRBJ2-7, with 7 bases matching TRBD1. This CDR3 is built from 13 residues. Germline V lookup: CDR1 ENHRY, CDR2 SYGVKD. Trimming removed 8 bases from V and 3 bases from J; junction bases left unmatched: 7. DNA of the CDR3: TGTGCCATCCGTCGGGACAGTTTCTACGAGCAGTACTTC. Translated: CAIRRDSFYEQYF.

Ten or more counts support this clonotype. The chain employs TRBV7-2 and TRBJ2-5; 9 nucleotides align to TRBD1. Trimming at V came to 3 bases and at J to 7 bases, leaving 12 bases not matched to a gene. In germline, CDR1 is SGHTA, CDR2 FQGNSA. The length of the CDR3 is 16 residues. The CDR3, as DNA: TGTGCCAGCAGCTTGGGTCGACAGGGGGGATCGGTGACCCAGTACTTC. Its protein is CASSLGRQGGSVTQYF.

The sample holds a few counts of this clonotype. This chain connects TRBV27 to TRBJ1-4; D is unresolved. V shed 7 bases and J shed 10 bases, with 10 bases lying between them. Germline CDR1 and CDR2: MNHEY and SMNVEV (reference sequence). This CDR3 has 11 amino acids. The CDR3, as DNA: TGTGCCAGCACAGTAAGAAGAAAACTGTTTTTT. It yields the protein CASTVRRKLFF.

About this clonotype: Given a much more abundant clone one base away, this may be a read error. The CDR3 does not end in the conserved phenylalanine or tryptophan, so this is likely a read error. This sequence joins TRBV10-1 and TRBJ1-1; D unclear. This CDR3 is 13 amino acids long. V was pared by 3 bases and J by 3 bases, with 8 bases between. CDR1 WNHNN and CDR2 SYGVQD come from the germline V gene (reference sequence). CDR3 in DNA: TGCGCCAGCAGTGATCAACAGCACACTGAAGCTTTCCTT. This encodes CASSDQQHTEAFL.

This CDR3 is CASSYGPSNRGYTF. In nucleotides, the CDR3 is TGTGCCAGCAGTTACGGGCCTTCTAACCGAGGCTACACCTTC. The gene calls are TRBV6-5 and TRBJ1-2, with D hard to call. Germline V gene data show CDR1 as MNHEY and CDR2 as SVGAGI. The CDR3 contains 14 residues. V lost 2 bases and J 8 bases, leaving 15 bases between the germline ends.

This clonotype appeared many times. The rearrangement uses TRBV12-3 or TRBV12-4 and TRBJ2-1, with a weak D call TRBD2 (5 bases). V lost 6 bases and J lost 7, with 13 bases in between. The CDR3 consists of 13 residues. The CDR3 sequence is CASSRLRGNEQFF. The DNA of the CDR3 is TGTGCCAGCAGCCGTTTGCGCGGGAATGAGCAGTTCTTC.

The table lists this clonotype with a few counts. The V gene is TRBV24-1, the J gene TRBJ2-2, with 13 positions matching TRBD2. This CDR3 comprises 16 residues. The germline V gene encodes CDR1 KGHDR and CDR2 SFDVKD. J lost 7 bases, V lost 2 bases, and 3 bases had no gene match. CDR3: CATSDWTSGGHGELFF. The CDR3 nucleotides read TGTGCCACCAGTGATTGGACTAGCGGGGGCCACGGGGAGCTGTTTTTT.